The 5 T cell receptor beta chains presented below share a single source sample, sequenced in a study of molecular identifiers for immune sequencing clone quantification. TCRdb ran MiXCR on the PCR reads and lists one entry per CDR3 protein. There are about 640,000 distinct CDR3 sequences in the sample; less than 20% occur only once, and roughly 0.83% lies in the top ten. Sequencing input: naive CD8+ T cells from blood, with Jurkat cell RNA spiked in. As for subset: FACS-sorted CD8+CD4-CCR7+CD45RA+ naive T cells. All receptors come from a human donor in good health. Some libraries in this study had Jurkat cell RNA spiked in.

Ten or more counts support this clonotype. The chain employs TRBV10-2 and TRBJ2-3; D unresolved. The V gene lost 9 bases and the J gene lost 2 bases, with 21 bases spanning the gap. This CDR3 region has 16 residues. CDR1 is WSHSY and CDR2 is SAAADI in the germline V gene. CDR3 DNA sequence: TGCGCCAGTAGCCCTTTGCCAGGAAACCCCACAGATACGCAGTATTTT. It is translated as CASSPLPGNPTDTQYF.

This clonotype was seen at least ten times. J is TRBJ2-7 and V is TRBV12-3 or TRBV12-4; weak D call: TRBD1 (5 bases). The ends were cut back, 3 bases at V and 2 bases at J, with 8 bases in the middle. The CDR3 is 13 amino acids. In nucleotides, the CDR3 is TGTGCCAGCAGTTTCGGCAGGGCCTACGAGCAGTACTTC. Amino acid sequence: CASSFGRAYEQYF.

The chain's CDR3 is CASSSSFGFHNEQFF. CDR3 DNA sequence: TGTGCCAGCAGCTCTAGTTTTGGCTTTCACAATGAGCAGTTCTTC. The J gene is TRBJ2-1, the V gene TRBV9; D call uncertain. The germline V gene has CDR1 SGDLS and CDR2 YYNGEE. V lost 4 bases and J 5 bases, leaving 16 bases between the germline ends. The CDR3 has 15 amino acids.

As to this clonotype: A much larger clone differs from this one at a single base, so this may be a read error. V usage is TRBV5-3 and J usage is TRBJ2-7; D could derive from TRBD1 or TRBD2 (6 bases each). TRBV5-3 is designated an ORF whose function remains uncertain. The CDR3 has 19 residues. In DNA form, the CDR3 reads TGTGCCAGCAGCTTGGGGGGCAGGGTTTCTGGGGACGACCCGGGGGAGCAGTACTTC. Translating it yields CASSLGGRVSGDDPGEQYF.

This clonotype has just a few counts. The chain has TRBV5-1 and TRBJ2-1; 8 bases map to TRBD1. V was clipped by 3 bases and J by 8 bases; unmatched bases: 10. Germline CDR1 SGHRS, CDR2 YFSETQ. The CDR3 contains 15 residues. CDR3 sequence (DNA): TGCGCCAGCAGCTATGGACAGGGCAGTGGGGATGAGCAGTTCTTC. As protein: CASSYGQGSGDEQFF. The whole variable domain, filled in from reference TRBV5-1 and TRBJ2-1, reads KAGVTQTPRYLIKTRGQQVTLSCSPISGHRSVSWYQQTPGQGLQFLFEYFSETQRNKGNFPGRFSGRQFSNSRSEMNVSTLELGDSALYLCASSYGQGSGDEQFFGPGTRLTVL.